The source of this T cell receptor beta chain is a study of molecular identifiers for immune sequencing clone quantification (dated by TCRdb to the late 2010s). Broadly, across the study: For a replicate experiment, RNA from around 20,000 or 100,000 naive CD8 T cells was divided into five aliquots, of which four were sequenced. The study was a methods study using CD8 T cells to benchmark molecular-identifier clustering-based TCR repertoire sequencing (MIDCIRS) and TCR RNA copy counting.

Details on this clonotype: The antigen it binds to is not known. A much larger clone differs by one base, so this may be a read error.

Receptors were amplified or captured by PCR. Instrument used: Illumina HiSeq 4000. Bulk TCR libraries were made following a previously described method, with the TCR primers given in Table S5. Total RNA was purified with the Qiagen AllPrep DNA/RNA kit. Reads from multiple sequencing runs of the same library were pooled before analysis. In the original analysis: Reads were retained only if the reads had an exact TCR constant sequence, and the retained reads were trimmed to 150 nt and grouped according to their 12-nt molecular barcodes. Within each barcode group, reads were sub-clustered at a 15% Levenshtein threshold, and quality-weighted consensus sequences were built per RNA molecule. Non-functional sequences were removed, as were lower-count sequences one edit away from another. Based on a fit of two negative binomial distributions, barcode sub-clusters having less than 20% of the maximum read count were discarded. TCRdb handled the public reads itself, with Q25 trimming in fastp and clone calling in MiXCR, and kept productive beta chains. Each CDR3 protein appears once, grouped with its most common genes and DNA. TCRdb's processing, not the authors' own work, is the source of the V and J calls. The sample has 8,500 to 11,000 distinct CDR3 sequences on record, around 20% of them singletons. The top ten clones comprise roughly 1.8% of the sample.

Naive CD8 T cell libraries were made from 20,000 to 1,000,000 sorted cells using 10%, 30% or 50% of purified RNA. Naive CD8 T cells were FACS-sorted as CD8+CD4-CCR7+CD45RA+ on a BD FACSAria II into RLT Plus buffer. Approximately nine TCR copies' worth of Jurkat RNA were spiked into 20,000-1,000,000 naive CD8 T cell samples to test detection sensitivity. CD8 T cells were enriched with RosetteSep CD8+ T Cell Enrichment Cocktail and Ficoll-Paque, followed by ACK red cell lysis. Results the study describes overall, beyond this receptor: Spiked-in Jurkat TCR RNA equivalent to a single cell was reported to be detectable even among approximately 1 million naive CD8 T cells. Spiked-in Jurkat TCR RNA (approximately 10 copies' worth), which is not part of the donor repertoire, was contained in the naive libraries. Clones above 20 RNA copies held over 97% of molecules in CMV-specific effector cells but under 1% in naive cells. Modeling gave around 3 recovered TCR RNA copies per cell versus approximately 9 by digital PCR, implying approximately 30% capture efficiency. When barcode sub-clustering was not used, chimeric consensus sequences inflated TCR diversity, with chimeras reaching as high as 47%. Identical TCR molecules sharing a barcode could cause highly expanded clone sizes to be underestimated.

Trimming costs V 4 bases and J 5 bases, and their ends lie 12 bases apart. There are 13 amino acids in the CDR3, from cysteine to valine inclusive. The kept DNA is CDR3 alone, 39 bases in frame from the first base. Per the germline V gene, SGHNT is the CDR1 and YENEEA is the CDR2. What was sequenced was naive CD8+ T cells from blood, with Jurkat cell RNA spiked in. The sample's cell subset or site label, decoded: FACS-sorted CD8+CD4-CCR7+CD45RA+ naive T cells. This chain is built from TRBV11-3 and TRBJ2-7; there is no confident call for the D gene. The receptor's source is a human donor in good health. Some libraries in this study had Jurkat cell RNA spiked in. At the DNA level, the sequence is TGTGCCAGCAGCTCGCAGTGGTATGACGAGCAGTACGTC. The encoded protein is CASSSQWYDEQYV.